The following is a T cell receptor (beta chain) sequence with its context. This CDR3 is also generated by other DNA sequences in the sample. These data come from a study of shared clonotypes between healthy human individuals. Sequenced by immunoSEQ multiplex PCR; TCRdb stores in-frame clones only, minus some. Found here are over a million clones, roughly 96% of them singletons; the top ten hold roughly 1.2%. Germline loops: CDR1 SGHNT, CDR2 YYREEE (reference sequence). Unmatched junction bases numbered 4, after V lost 3 bases and J lost 3 bases. CDR3 length: 15 residues. Specimen: naive CD4+ T cells sorted from blood. Subset meaning: CD45RA+ positively selected. The V gene is TRBV5-4, the J gene TRBJ2-7, with 12 bases lining up with TRBD2. This TCR derives from a man aged 25-45 years in good health. CDR3 coding DNA: TGTGCCAGCAGCTCACGGACTAGCGGGGTCTACGAGCAGTACTTC. Protein sequence: CASSSRTSGVYEQYF.